The clone carrying this TCR beta chain was seen a few times. As yet, its antigen is unknown. TCRdb fed the 5' RACE reads into MiXCR, producing one record per CDR3 protein. Seen here are about 290,000 distinct CDR3 sequences, approximately 16% observed once, and the top ten hold around 23%. The data were taken from a study of T-cell memory formation after mild COVID-19. Study-level results: Largely, contracting CD4+ clones fell within CM and EM, and contracting CD8+ clones within EMRA.

The V end was cut by 9 bases, the J end by 4 bases, with 21 bases between. CDR3 size: 15 residues. V is TRBV6-7 and J is TRBJ1-2, with D possibly being TRBD1 (5 bases). TRBV6-7 is assigned to the ORF class and has an uncertain function. The source material was PBMCs or a T cell subset sorted from them (not recorded which). The TCR originated in a man between 18 and 29 years old who had mild COVID-19 (a few samples of this study predate the infection). Cell type and time point are not known. Here the CDR3 reads CASRGSRDRPYGYTF. Here the CDR3 DNA reads TGTGCCAGTCGGGGAAGCCGGGACCGCCCCTATGGCTACACCTTC.